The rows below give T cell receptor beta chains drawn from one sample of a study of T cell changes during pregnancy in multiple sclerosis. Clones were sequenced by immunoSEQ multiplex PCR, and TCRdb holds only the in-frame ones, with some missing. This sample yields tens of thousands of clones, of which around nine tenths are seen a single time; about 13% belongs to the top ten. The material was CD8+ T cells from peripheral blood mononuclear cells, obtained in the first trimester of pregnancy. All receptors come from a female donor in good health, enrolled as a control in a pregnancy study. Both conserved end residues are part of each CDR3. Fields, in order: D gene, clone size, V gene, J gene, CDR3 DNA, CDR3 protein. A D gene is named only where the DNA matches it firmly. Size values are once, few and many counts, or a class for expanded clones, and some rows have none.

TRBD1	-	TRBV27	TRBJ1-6	TGTGCCAGCAGTTGGGGGGACAGCTCTGTCTCACCCCTCCACTTT	CASSWGDSSVSPLHF
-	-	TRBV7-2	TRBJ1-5	TGTGCCAGCAGCCCCCGTTTGGCTTATAGCAATCAGCCCCAGCATTTT	CASSPRLAYSNQPQHF
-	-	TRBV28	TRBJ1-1	TGTGCCAGCAGTTTAGAGCGGGGGCTCGGCACTGAAGCTTTCTTT	CASSLERGLGTEAFF
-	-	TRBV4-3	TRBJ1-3	TGCGCCAGCAGCCAAGTCATAACAGAGGGAAACACCATATATTTT	CASSQVITEGNTIYF
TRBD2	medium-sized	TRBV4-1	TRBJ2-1	TGCGCCAGCAGCCAAATGGCTAGCGGGGGGGTGGAGCAGTTCTTC	CASSQMASGGVEQFF
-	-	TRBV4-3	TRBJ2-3	TGCGCCAGCAGCCAAACTAGCAGGAGCACAGATACGCAGTATTTT	CASSQTSRSTDTQYF
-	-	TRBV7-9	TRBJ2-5	TGTGCCAGCAGCCCCCCTATCGGAGCAGAGACCCAGTACTTC	CASSPPIGAETQYF
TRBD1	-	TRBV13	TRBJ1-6	TGTGCCAGCAGCCCGAGCACTCAGACAGGGTTGAATTCACCCCTCCACTTT	CASSPSTQTGLNSPLHF
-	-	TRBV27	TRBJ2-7	TGTGCCAGCAGTGCAGGGTCCTACGAGCAGTACTTC	CASSAGSYEQYF
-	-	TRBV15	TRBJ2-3	TGTGCCACCAGCAGTGGAGGATCTAGCACAGATACGCAGTATTTT	CATSSGGSSTDTQYF
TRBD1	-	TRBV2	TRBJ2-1	TGTGCCAGCAGTGAACGGGACAGGGGTAGCAATGAGCAGTTCTTC	CASSERDRGSNEQFF
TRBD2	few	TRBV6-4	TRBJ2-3	TGTGCCAGCAGTGACTCAGCGGGGGGGCCACGAGATACGCAGTATTTT	CASSDSAGGPRDTQYF
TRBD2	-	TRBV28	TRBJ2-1	TGTGCCAGCAGTTCCCGGACTAGCGGGGGGGCCTACAATGAGCAGTTCTTC	CASSSRTSGGAYNEQFF
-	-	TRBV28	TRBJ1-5	TGTGCCAGCAGTTCGGATCAGCCCCAGCATTTT	CASSSDQPQHF
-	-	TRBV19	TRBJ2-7	TGTGCCAGTAGTATGGGACAAGCATACGAGCAGTACTTC	CASSMGQAYEQYF
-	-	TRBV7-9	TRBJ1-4	TGTGCCAGCAGCCAAACTACCGTTGCAACTAATGAAAAACTGTTTTTT	CASSQTTVATNEKLFF
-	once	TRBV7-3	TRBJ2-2	TGTGCCAGCAGCCGGGGGGCGGGAAGTATCGGGGAGCTGTTTTTT	CASSRGAGSIGELFF
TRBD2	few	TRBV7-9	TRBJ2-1	TGTGCCAGCAGCCCGGGACTAGCGGGGTTAGGGTATGAGCAGTTCTTC	CASSPGLAGLGYEQFF
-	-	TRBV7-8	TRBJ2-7	TGTGCCAGCAGCCCTTTTCGGACAATCTCCTACGAGCAGTACTTC	CASSPFRTISYEQYF
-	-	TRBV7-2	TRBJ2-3	TGTGCCAGCAGCCCAAGCGGAGATACGCAGTATTTT	CASSPSGDTQYF
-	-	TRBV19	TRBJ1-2	TGTGCCAGTAGGCCGGGACACCAAGCATATGGCTATGGCTACACCTTC	CASRPGHQAYGYGYTF
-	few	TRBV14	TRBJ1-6	TGTGCCAGCAGCCTAACCTATAGTTCACCCCTCCACTTT	CASSLTYSSPLHF
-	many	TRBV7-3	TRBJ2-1	TGTGCCAGCTGCGAGCCGCCCGCCTACAATGAGCAGTTCTTC	CASCEPPAYNEQFF
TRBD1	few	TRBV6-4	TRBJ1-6	TGTGCCAGCAGTGACGAGACAGGGCAAAATTCACCCCTCCACTTT	CASSDETGQNSPLHF
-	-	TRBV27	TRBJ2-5	TGTGCCAGCAGTGCAGTTCCGGGGGGCTGGGTGGCCCAGTACTTC	CASSAVPGGWVAQYF
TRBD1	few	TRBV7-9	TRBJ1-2	TGTGCCAGCAGGTCCGGGACAGGGAACGGCTACACCTTC	CASRSGTGNGYTF
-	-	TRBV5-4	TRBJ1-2	TGTGCCAGCAGCTTGGGGGCAGCCTATGGCTACACCTTC	CASSLGAAYGYTF
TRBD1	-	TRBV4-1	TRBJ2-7	TGCGCCAGCAGCCAAGGTGGGGGACAGGTTCTCTACGAGCAGTACTTC	CASSQGGGQVLYEQYF
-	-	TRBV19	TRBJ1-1	TGTGCCAGTAGTTACAGGGAAATGAACACTGAAGCTTTCTTT	CASSYREMNTEAFF
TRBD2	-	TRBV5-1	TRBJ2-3	TGCGCCAGCAGCTGGCCGGGGACTAGCGGAAGACCCGACACAGATACGCAGTATTTT	CASSWPGTSGRPDTDTQYF
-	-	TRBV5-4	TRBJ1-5	TGTGCCAGCAGCCAAGATTTAGGGCAGGGTAGTCGGCCCCAGCATTTT	CASSQDLGQGSRPQHF
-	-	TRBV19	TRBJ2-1	TGTGCCAGTAGTATCCCCCAAAATGAGCAGTTCTTC	CASSIPQNEQFF
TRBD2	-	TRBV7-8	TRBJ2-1	TGTGCCAGCAGCTTAGGGGGCCATGCGGGGGGTGAGCAGTTCTTC	CASSLGGHAGGEQFF
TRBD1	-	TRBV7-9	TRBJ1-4	TGTGCCAGCAGCTTAGGGACAGGGAATCATGAAAAACTGTTTTTT	CASSLGTGNHEKLFF
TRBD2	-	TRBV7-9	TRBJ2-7	TGTGCCAGCAGCCTAGGGACTAGCGGGGGCCGCACCGAGCAGTACTTC	CASSLGTSGGRTEQYF
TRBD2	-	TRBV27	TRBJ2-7	TGTGCCAGCAGCCCCAGACTAGCGGGTGAGCAGTACTTC	CASSPRLAGEQYF
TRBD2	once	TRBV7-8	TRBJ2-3	TGTGCCAGCAGCTTGGCGGGGGTCACAGATACGCAGTATTTT	CASSLAGVTDTQYF
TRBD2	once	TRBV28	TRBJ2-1	TGTGCCAGCAGTTTTTTGCGGACTAGCGGAAATGAGCAGTTCTTC	CASSFLRTSGNEQFF
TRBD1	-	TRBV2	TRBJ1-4	TGTGCCAGCACAGGGACAGGGGGCGCGATGGTTGAAAAACTGTTTTTT	CASTGTGGAMVEKLFF
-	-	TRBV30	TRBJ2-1	TGTGCCTGGAGTGGTGCGTCAGGATACAATGAGCAGTTCTTC	CAWSGASGYNEQFF
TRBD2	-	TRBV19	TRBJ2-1	TGTGCCAGTAGTACTAGCGGGGGGGCCTCCAATGAGCAGTTCTTC	CASSTSGGASNEQFF
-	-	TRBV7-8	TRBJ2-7	TGTGCCAGCAGCTCAGAGCGACAGCCCCGTTACGAGCAGTACTTC	CASSSERQPRYEQYF
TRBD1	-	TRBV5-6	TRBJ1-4	TGTGCCAGCAGCGGAACAGGGGCGGCTAATGAAAAACTGTTTTTT	CASSGTGAANEKLFF
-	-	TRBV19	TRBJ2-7	TGTGCCAGTAGTATAGCAGGACAAGATTTCTACGAGCAGTACTTC	CASSIAGQDFYEQYF
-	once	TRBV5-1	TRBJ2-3	TGCGCCAGCAGCTTGGGAGCTAGCGTGACCACAGATACGCAGTATTTT	CASSLGASVTTDTQYF
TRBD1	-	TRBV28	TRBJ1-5	TGTGCCAGCAGTTTATGGGGACAGGGGGGTCAGCCCCAGCATTTT	CASSLWGQGGQPQHF
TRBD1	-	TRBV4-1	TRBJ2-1	TGCGCCAGCAGCCAAAGGGGGACAGGGTCCCACAATGAGCAGTTCTTC	CASSQRGTGSHNEQFF
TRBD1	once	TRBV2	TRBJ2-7	TGTGCCAGCAGACAAACGGGGACAGGGGACTACGAGCAGTACTTC	CASRQTGTGDYEQYF
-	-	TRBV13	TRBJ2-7	TGTGCCAGCAGCGCCCAACCCGGTTGGGGGGGGGCCGAACGGGAGCAGTACTTC	CASSAQPGWGGAEREQYF
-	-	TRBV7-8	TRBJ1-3	TGTGCCAGCAGCGAGCATCAGGGGCTCTCTGGAAACACCATATATTTT	CASSEHQGLSGNTIYF
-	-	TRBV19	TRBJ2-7	TGTGCCAGTAGTAGAGGGGGATACGAGCAGTACTTC	CASSRGGYEQYF
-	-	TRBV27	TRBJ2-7	TGTGCCAGCAGCACGGGGGATTACTACGAGCAGTACTTC	CASSTGDYYEQYF
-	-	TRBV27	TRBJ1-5	TGTGCCAGCGGGACTCGGGGGGGGAATCAGCCCCAGCATTTT	CASGTRGGNQPQHF
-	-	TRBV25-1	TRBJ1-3	TGTGCCAGCAGTGCAGGGACTGGAAACACCATATATTTT	CASSAGTGNTIYF